The 25 T cell receptor beta chains listed next were all sequenced from one sample in a study of healthy donors' naive CD4 and CD8 T cells. A linear amplification protocol produced the TCR libraries from around 0.55 ug of total RNA. In TCRdb, the reads were re-called with MiXCR into one record per CDR3 protein. The repertoire has approximately 180,000 distinct CDR3 sequences, 74% of them found once; the top ten carry around 2%. Sequenced input: naive CD4+ and CD8+ T cells sorted from blood, pooled from several donors. The source is a pool of human donors in good health; the sample pools cells from several healthy donors.

The rearrangement uses TRBV27 and TRBJ1-5; weak D call: TRBD1 (6 bases). The CDR3 loop spans 15 amino acids. Germline loops: CDR1 MNHEY, CDR2 SMNVEV (reference sequence). Deletions cut 6 bases from V and 0 bases from J, with 12 bases between. The CDR3 DNA sequence: TGTGCCAGCAGATCCCCGGACAGTAGCAATCAGCCCCAGCATTTT. It specifies CASRSPDSSNQPQHF.

V gene TRBV6-2 or TRBV6-3 combines with J gene TRBJ1-2; D gene uncertain. With 0 bases removed from V and 6 bases from J, the gap between germline ends came to 5 bases. CDR1 MNHEY and CDR2 SVGEGT come from the germline V gene. This CDR3 is built from 12 residues. The CDR3 here is CASSYSGDGYTF. Written as DNA, the CDR3 is TGTGCCAGCAGTTACTCGGGAGATGGCTACACCTTC.

The chain combines TRBV29-1 with TRBJ2-3, with TRBD1 as a possible D gene (5 bases). Germline assignment: CDR1 SQVTM and CDR2 ANQGSEA. V was clipped by 7 bases and J by 2 bases, with 16 bases between them. The CDR3 is 14 amino acids. CDR3 protein: CSGEAGYITDTQYF. The DNA for the CDR3 is TGCAGCGGAGAAGCAGGGTACATCACAGATACGCAGTATTTT.

This rearrangement joins TRBV11-2 to TRBJ2-7; TRBD1 or TRBD2 may be the D gene (5 bases each). The CDR3 has 14 amino acids. Trimming stripped 2 bases from V and 3 bases from J, with 11 bases between. Looked up from germline, CDR1 is SGHAT and CDR2 is FQNNGV. As DNA, the CDR3 is TGTGCCAGCAGCTTACCGGGGACGGACTACGAGCAGTACTTC. Protein product: CASSLPGTDYEQYF. Variable domain in full (rest from reference TRBV11-2 and TRBJ2-7): EAGVAQSPRYKIIEKRQSVAFWCNPISGHATLYWYQQILGQGPKLLIQFQNNGVVDDSQLPKDRFSAERLKGVDSTLKIQPAKLEDSAVYLCASSLPGTDYEQYFGPGTRLTVT.

This clonotype was detected only a few times. V usage is TRBV18 and J usage is TRBJ2-7; D unresolved. V lost 3 bases and J lost 3, with 12 bases in between. CDR1 and CDR2 from the germline V gene are KGHSH and LQKENI. This CDR3 has 14 amino acids. CDR3 residues: CASSPSEAYYEQYF. The CDR3 nucleotides read TGTGCCAGCTCACCCTCAGAGGCCTACTACGAGCAGTACTTC.

This clonotype has a handful of counts. The chain has TRBV6-5 and TRBJ1-2; D may be TRBD1 (5 bases). The CDR3 length is 13 residues. V was shortened by 4 bases and J by 8 bases, with 14 bases between the two germline ends. Germline V gene data show CDR1 as MNHEY and CDR2 as SVGAGI. CDR3 protein: CASSSGPQEGYTF. The CDR3 DNA is TGTGCCAGCAGTTCGGGACCACAGGAAGGCTACACCTTC.

The rearrangement uses TRBV12-3 or TRBV12-4 and TRBJ2-1; D might be TRBD2 (6 bases). V was cut by 6 bases and J by 4 bases, with 16 bases left in between. The CDR3 has 15 amino acids. For the CDR3, the DNA is TGTGCCAGCAGCGGGCAGGGAGGATTTTACAATGAGCAGTTCTTC. This sequence encodes CASSGQGGFYNEQFF.

This clonotype was seen a handful of times. The chain carries TRBV5-5 and TRBJ2-7; no definite D call. CDR1 and CDR2 (germline): SGHKS, YYEKEE (reference sequence). The CDR3 loop spans 15 amino acids. V was pared by 0 bases and J by 5 bases, with 15 bases between. The CDR3 region has the DNA TGTGCCAGCAGCTTGGACCAGCCCGGGTGGAACGAGCAGTACTTC. Its protein is CASSLDQPGWNEQYF.

This rearrangement joins TRBV6-6 to TRBJ1-6, with D hard to call. The CDR3 has 9 residues. Trimming removed 8 bases from V and 14 bases from J, with 7 bases in between. Germline CDR1 is MNHNY and CDR2 is SVGAGI (reference sequence). The DNA for the CDR3 is TGTGCCAGCGGGGTAACCCTCCACTTT. The encoded protein is CASGVTLHF.

The chain carries TRBV12-3 or TRBV12-4 and TRBJ2-1; D is ambiguous. This CDR3 is built from 13 residues. Trimming cost V 5 bases and J 7 bases, with 12 bases left between them. CDR3 DNA sequence: TGTGCCAGCAGTCCCCCCGGTGTAAATGAGCAGTTCTTC. Translation: CASSPPGVNEQFF.

This clonotype was observed a few times. The chain recombines TRBV5-1 with TRBJ2-7; D is undetermined. Trimming removed 0 bases at V and 0 bases at J, with 7 bases between. This CDR3 has 14 amino acids. Germline assignment: CDR1 SGHRS and CDR2 YFSETQ. CDR3 region: CASSLGVGSYEQYF. Here the CDR3 DNA reads TGCGCCAGCAGCTTGGGAGTGGGCTCCTACGAGCAGTACTTC.

This clonotype has only a few counts. The rearrangement links TRBV29-1 to TRBJ2-2; 7 bases are shared with TRBD2. The J segment lost 0 bases and the V segment lost 4 bases, leaving 2 bases of the junction unmatched. This CDR3 spans 14 amino acids. Germline assignment: CDR1 SQVTM and CDR2 ANQGSEA. CDR3 coding DNA: TGCAGCGTTGCTCTAGCGGCGAACACCGGGGAGCTGTTTTTT. Protein sequence: CSVALAANTGELFF.

Only one count was recorded for this clonotype. The V gene is TRBV5-1, the J gene TRBJ1-1, with unresolved D. Trimming removed 1 base at V and 1 base at J, with 5 bases between. The CDR3 covers 13 residues. Germline values: CDR1 SGHRS, CDR2 YFSETQ. This CDR3 reads CASSLPANTEAFF. Written as DNA, the CDR3 is TGCGCCAGCAGCTTGCCGGCGAACACTGAAGCTTTCTTT.

This clonotype was seen just once. The chain couples TRBV6-5 to TRBJ2-3; D might be TRBD2 (5 bases). The germline V and J ends were trimmed by 0 bases and 4 bases, with 8 bases remaining between them. This CDR3 comprises 14 residues. Germline V CDR1 and CDR2: MNHEY, SVGAGI. The CDR3 spells CASSYSKGADTQYF. The CDR3 region has the DNA TGTGCCAGCAGTTACTCGAAGGGAGCAGATACGCAGTATTTT.

This chain joins TRBV6-5 and TRBJ2-7, with TRBD1 matching 7 bases. The V gene's germline CDR1 is MNHEY and CDR2 SVGAGI. After removal of 3 bases from V and 2 bases from J, the junction contained 4 bases not matched to a gene. This CDR3 is built from 14 residues. For the CDR3, the DNA is TGTGCCAGCAGTTATCGGGACAGAACCTACGAGCAGTACTTC. This codes for CASSYRDRTYEQYF.

The chain couples TRBV6-6 to TRBJ2-3; TRBD2 agrees at 9 bases. The germline CDR1 and CDR2 sequences are MNHNY and SVGAGI (reference sequence). V was clipped by 6 bases and J by 4 bases; unmatched bases: 5. The CDR3 loop spans 14 amino acids. The DNA for the CDR3 is TGTGCCAGCAGCATTAGCGGGAGATCAGATACGCAGTATTTT. Protein: CASSISGRSDTQYF.

The CDR3 coding sequence is TGTGCCAGCAGCCGGGTCCTGTACGGGGCCGTCGACGAGCAGTACTTC. Its translation: CASSRVLYGAVDEQYF. This chain uses TRBV5-5 with TRBJ2-7; either TRBD1 or TRBD2 may fit D (5 bases each). V was trimmed by 4 bases and J by 5 bases, leaving 22 bases between them. The CDR3 totals 16 residues. Germline loops: CDR1 SGHKS, CDR2 YYEKEE (reference sequence).

This clonotype was seen many times. J is TRBJ1-6 and V is TRBV13; weak D call: TRBD1 (5 bases). There are 17 residues in the CDR3. Trimming took off 6 bases at V and 6 bases at J, with 21 bases between the two ends. CDR1 is PRHDT, CDR2 FYEKMQ, per germline (reference sequence). CDR3 coding DNA: TGTGCCAGCAGTTGGTATAGGGACGCAGGATTTAATTCACCCCTCCACTTT. Translation gives CASSWYRDAGFNSPLHF.

The chain recombines TRBV10-3 with TRBJ2-4; D is ambiguous. Germline CDR1 reads ENHRY; CDR2 reads SYGVKD. CDR3 length: 18 residues. V dropped 3 bases and J dropped 0 bases, with 18 bases sitting between them. The CDR3 DNA reads as TGTGCCATCAGTGACCCTGCATTTCCCTCGGGAGCCAAAAACATTCAGTACTTC. Encoded protein: CAISDPAFPSGAKNIQYF.

This chain links TRBV11-2 with TRBJ2-7; D not certain. Germline V gene sequence: CDR1 SGHAT, CDR2 FQNNGV. Trimming removed 5 bases from V and 2 bases from J, with 10 bases in between. This CDR3 region has 13 residues. The CDR3 loop is CASSAPDTYEQYF. In nucleotides, the CDR3 is TGTGCCAGCAGCGCACCCGACACCTACGAGCAGTACTTC.

This sequence joins TRBV5-4 and TRBJ2-5, with D possibly matching TRBD2 (6 bases). CDR3 length: 15 residues. Germline V gene lookup returns CDR1 SGHNT and CDR2 YYREEE (reference sequence). Between the trimmed V and J ends, which lost 4 bases and 5 bases, there was a span of 18 bases. CDR3 region: CASSVRDWYMETQYF. CDR3 nucleotides: TGTGCCAGCAGCGTCCGGGACTGGTATATGGAGACCCAGTACTTC.

V is TRBV28 and J is TRBJ2-1; a weak D match, TRBD2 (5 bases). The germline gives CDR1 MDHEN, CDR2 SYDVKM. The CDR3 runs 17 residues. Trimming took 2 bases from V and 1 from J, leaving 15 bases between them. The CDR3 sequence: CASSLAWRRSSYNEQFF. CDR3 nucleotides: TGTGCCAGCAGTTTAGCGTGGAGGAGGTCTTCCTACAATGAGCAGTTCTTC.

This chain connects TRBV29-1 to TRBJ1-1, with a tentative D call TRBD1 (5 bases). The V gene's germline CDR1 is SQVTM and CDR2 ANQGSEA. V was trimmed by 6 bases and J by 0 bases, leaving 11 bases between them. CDR3 length: 13 amino acids. The CDR3 DNA reads TGCAGCGTCTACAGCAGGGTGAACACTGAAGCTTTCTTT. It yields the protein CSVYSRVNTEAFF.

V usage is TRBV7-8 and J usage is TRBJ1-1; D unresolved. V lost 5 bases and J 3 bases, leaving 13 bases between the germline ends. There are 14 residues in the CDR3. Per germline, CDR1 SGHVS and CDR2 FQNEAQ. The CDR3 region has the DNA TGTGCCAGCAGCCACCAGAACAGCGACACTGAAGCTTTCTTT. This sequence encodes CASSHQNSDTEAFF.

This clonotype was detected a few times. V usage is TRBV27 and J usage is TRBJ1-6; the match to TRBD1 covers 9 bases. Germline V gives CDR1 MNHEY, CDR2 SMNVEV (reference sequence). V shed 5 bases and J 6 bases; nucleotides not matched to a gene: 8. The CDR3 consists of 16 residues. The CDR3 bases are TGTGCCAGCAGTGCACTTGGGACAGGGACTAATTCACCCCTCCACTTT. Translation gives CASSALGTGTNSPLHF.